Shown below are 17 T cell receptor beta chains from a single sample sequenced in a study of blood T cell repertoires in COVID-19. Only in-frame clones appear in the TCRdb table, and some are missing; sequencing was by immunoSEQ multiplex PCR. The sample carries roughly 62,000 clones, roughly four fifths recorded once. What was sequenced was peripheral blood. These receptors came from a man aged 55 to 70 with acute or convalescent COVID-19.

The J gene is TRBJ2-5, the V gene TRBV7-2, with TRBD2 matching over 9 bases. This CDR3 is built from 15 residues. The trim removed 5 bases at V and 0 bases at J, leaving 4 bases unmatched. The germline V gene encodes CDR1 SGHTA and CDR2 FQGNSA. This CDR3 reads CASSPGTSYQETQYF. The CDR3 DNA sequence: TGTGCCAGCAGCCCCGGGACTAGCTACCAAGAGACCCAGTACTTC.

The chain couples TRBV19 to TRBJ2-5; 8 bases are shared with TRBD1. CDR3 size: 15 residues. After removal of 4 bases from V and 3 bases from J, the junction contained 7 bases not matched to a gene. Germline CDR1 is LNHDA and CDR2 is SQIVND (reference sequence). The CDR3 bases are TGTGCCAGTAGTAACCGACAGGGGAAGGAAGAGACCCAGTACTTC. Amino acid sequence: CASSNRQGKEETQYF. Full variable domain (missing parts from reference TRBV19 and TRBJ2-5): DGGITQSPKYLFRKEGQNVTLSCEQNLNHDAMYWYRQDPGQGLRLIYYSQIVNDFQKGDIAEGYSVSREKKESFPLTVTSAQKNPTAFYLCASSNRQGKEETQYFGPGTRLLVL.

The V call is TRBV12-3 or TRBV12-4, the J call TRBJ2-3; D may be TRBD2 (5 bases). Trimming removed 6 bases at V and 6 bases at J, with 13 bases between. The CDR3 loop spans 13 amino acids. The CDR3 here is CASSSLRVDTQYF. The CDR3 DNA follows: TGTGCCAGCAGCTCATTGCGGGTCGATACGCAGTATTTT.

This chain uses TRBV5-1 with TRBJ1-1, with D maybe TRBD1 (5 bases). The germline gives CDR1 SGHRS, CDR2 YFSETQ. The CDR3 runs 14 residues. V was pared by 1 base and J by 4 bases, with 11 bases between. The CDR3 protein is CASSLLGQGTEAFF. In DNA, the CDR3 is TGCGCCAGCAGCTTGTTGGGGCAGGGCACTGAAGCTTTCTTT.

The chain recombines TRBV27 with TRBJ2-5; tentative D call: TRBD2 (6 bases). V dropped 1 base and J dropped 3 bases, with 6 bases sitting between them. This CDR3 is 13 amino acids long. The germline V gene has CDR1 MNHEY and CDR2 SMNVEV (reference sequence). In DNA form, the CDR3 reads TGTGCCAGCAGTTTATGGGGGGAAGAGACCCAGTACTTC. Its translation is CASSLWGEETQYF.

CDR3: CSVTGQVNEKLFF. In DNA form, the CDR3 reads TGCAGCGTTACTGGCCAGGTGAATGAAAAACTGTTTTTT. V usage is TRBV29-1 and J usage is TRBJ1-4, with no clear D. Between the trimmed V and J ends, which lost 5 bases and 5 bases, there was a span of 12 bases. CDR3 length: 13 residues. CDR1 and CDR2 (germline): SQVTM, ANQGSEA.

CDR3 nucleotide sequence: TGCAGTGCTAGTATCGGGTTTAACACTGAAGCTTTCTTT. Its translation is CSASIGFNTEAFF. This sequence joins TRBV20-1 and TRBJ1-1; no clear D. Germline CDR1 and CDR2: DFQATT and SNEGSKA (reference sequence). Trimming removed 3 bases from V and 2 bases from J, with 10 bases in between. The CDR3 contains 13 residues.

The chain links TRBV19 to TRBJ2-1; unclear D gene. V shed 6 bases and J shed 0 bases, with 12 bases lying between them. The CDR3 loop spans 15 amino acids. Germline V CDR1 and CDR2: LNHDA, SQIVND (reference sequence). In DNA form, the CDR3 reads TGTGCCAGTAGCGGTGAGAGGATCTCCTACAATGAGCAGTTCTTC. Translation: CASSGERISYNEQFF.

In nucleotides, the CDR3 is TGTGCCTCCAAATTGGGACAGGGGTATGGCTACACCTTC. The encoded protein is CASKLGQGYGYTF. The chain is built from TRBV6-6 and TRBJ1-2, with TRBD1 matching over 10 bases. The germline CDR1 and CDR2 sequences are MNHNY and SVGAGI (reference sequence). J lost 5 bases, V lost 11 bases, and 8 bases had no gene match. The CDR3 extends over 13 amino acids.

The CDR3 bases are TGTGCCAGCAGCCGCGGGGGGGGCTACGGGAGCGAGCAGTACTTC. It encodes CASSRGGGYGSEQYF. The chain has TRBV6-5 and TRBJ2-7, with 9 bases identical to TRBD2. The CDR3 has 15 residues. Germline values: CDR1 MNHEY, CDR2 SVGAGI. The V gene end was trimmed by 6 bases and the J gene end by 6 bases; junction bases not matched to a gene: 12.

This chain joins TRBV14 and TRBJ2-7; D is ambiguous. This CDR3 region has 15 residues. The ends were cut back, 1 base at V and 3 bases at J, with 13 bases in the middle. Germline CDR1 and CDR2: SGHDN and FVKESK. CDR3 DNA sequence: TGTGCCAGCAGCCAAGGGTCTGCAGAATACTACGAGCAGTACTTC. It codes for CASSQGSAEYYEQYF. The full variable domain, with the rest looked up from reference TRBV14 and TRBJ2-7, is EAGVTQFPSHSVIEKGQTVTLRCDPISGHDNLYWYRRVMGKEIKFLLHFVKESKQDESGMPNNRFLAERTGGTYSTLKVQPAELEDSGVYFCASSQGSAEYYEQYFGPGTRLTVT.

The chain joins TRBV6-5 to TRBJ1-2; D gene unclear. Germline CDR1 MNHEY, CDR2 SVGAGI. This CDR3 is 13 amino acids long. Between the trimmed V and J ends, which lost 6 bases and 4 bases, there was a span of 12 bases. The CDR3 loop reads CASSPPGLYGYTF. The CDR3 nucleotides read TGTGCCAGCAGCCCCCCGGGTCTCTATGGCTACACCTTC.

V is TRBV28 and J is TRBJ1-2; 7 bases are a match to TRBD1. The length of the CDR3 is 16 residues. The ends lost 2 bases at V and 1 base at J; junction bases unmatched: 7. CDR1 is MDHEN, CDR2 SYDVKM, per germline. The CDR3 sequence is CASSLGRGYDNYGYTF. In DNA form, the CDR3 reads TGTGCCAGCAGTTTAGGCAGGGGGTATGATAACTATGGCTACACCTTC.

The chain combines TRBV7-2 with TRBJ2-7, with D perhaps TRBD2 (5 bases). Germline V gene data show CDR1 as SGHTA and CDR2 as FQGNSA. The CDR3 contains 16 residues. Trimming took off 4 bases at V and 1 base at J, with 17 bases between the two ends. CDR3 sequence: CASSSDLARGSYEQYF. CDR3 bases: TGTGCCAGCAGCTCAGACCTCGCGCGAGGGTCCTACGAGCAGTACTTC.

V is TRBV5-4 and J is TRBJ1-1; D is unclear. CDR1 and CDR2 (germline): SGHNT, YYREEE (reference sequence). V lost 2 bases and J 6 bases, leaving 5 bases between the germline ends. This CDR3 is built from 11 residues. CDR3: CASSLGAEAFF. CDR3 nucleotides: TGTGCCAGCAGCTTAGGAGCTGAAGCTTTCTTT.

The rearrangement joins TRBV7-2 to TRBJ2-1; 12 nucleotides align to TRBD2. CDR1 and CDR2 (germline): SGHTA, FQGNSA. The CDR3 has 13 amino acids. Unmatched junction bases numbered 8, after V lost 6 bases and J lost 14 bases. The CDR3 region is CASSQRLAGVKFF. CDR3 nucleotides: TGTGCCAGCAGTCAAAGACTAGCGGGGGTCAAGTTCTTC.

The V call is TRBV6-5, the J call TRBJ1-1; 7 positions match TRBD1. Germline V lookup: CDR1 MNHEY, CDR2 SVGAGI. This CDR3 is built from 14 residues. Unmatched junction bases numbered 7, after V lost 4 bases and J lost 5 bases. The CDR3 coding sequence is TGTGCCAGCAGTTCCACAGGGGCCCCTACTGAAGCTTTCTTT. This translates into CASSSTGAPTEAFF.